This T cell receptor (beta chain) originates from a study of cytomegalovirus exposure and HLA in healthy donors. Turning to this clone: Antigen unknown.

Overall study results and limits: With later analysis, a missense DCLRE1C variant became linked to TCR beta V- and J-gene trimming. High sensitivity and specificity were reportedly achieved when the classifier diagnosed cytomegalovirus status. When presence/absence was analysed, sequencing depth was taken to be roughly uniform across donors.

The PCR ran on 60 Vbeta and 13 Jbeta primers. Generated by immunoSEQ multiplex PCR, the TCRdb table keeps only in-frame clones and is missing some. The profile shows under 130,000 clones, 74% of them singletons. Germline-derived CDR1 and CDR2 are MNHEY and SVGAGI. Losses at the gene ends were 5 bases for V and 8 bases for J; bases not matched to a gene: 10. The CDR3 extends over 14 amino acids. The chain is built from TRBV6-5 and TRBJ1-2; 8 positions match TRBD1. This receptor was taken from a man aged 45-65 years in good health and CMV-seropositive. Source material: PBMCs. In DNA, the CDR3 is TGTGCCAGCAGTAACTACCAGGGGGCGCGCGGCTACACCTTC. Residues: CASSNYQGARGYTF.